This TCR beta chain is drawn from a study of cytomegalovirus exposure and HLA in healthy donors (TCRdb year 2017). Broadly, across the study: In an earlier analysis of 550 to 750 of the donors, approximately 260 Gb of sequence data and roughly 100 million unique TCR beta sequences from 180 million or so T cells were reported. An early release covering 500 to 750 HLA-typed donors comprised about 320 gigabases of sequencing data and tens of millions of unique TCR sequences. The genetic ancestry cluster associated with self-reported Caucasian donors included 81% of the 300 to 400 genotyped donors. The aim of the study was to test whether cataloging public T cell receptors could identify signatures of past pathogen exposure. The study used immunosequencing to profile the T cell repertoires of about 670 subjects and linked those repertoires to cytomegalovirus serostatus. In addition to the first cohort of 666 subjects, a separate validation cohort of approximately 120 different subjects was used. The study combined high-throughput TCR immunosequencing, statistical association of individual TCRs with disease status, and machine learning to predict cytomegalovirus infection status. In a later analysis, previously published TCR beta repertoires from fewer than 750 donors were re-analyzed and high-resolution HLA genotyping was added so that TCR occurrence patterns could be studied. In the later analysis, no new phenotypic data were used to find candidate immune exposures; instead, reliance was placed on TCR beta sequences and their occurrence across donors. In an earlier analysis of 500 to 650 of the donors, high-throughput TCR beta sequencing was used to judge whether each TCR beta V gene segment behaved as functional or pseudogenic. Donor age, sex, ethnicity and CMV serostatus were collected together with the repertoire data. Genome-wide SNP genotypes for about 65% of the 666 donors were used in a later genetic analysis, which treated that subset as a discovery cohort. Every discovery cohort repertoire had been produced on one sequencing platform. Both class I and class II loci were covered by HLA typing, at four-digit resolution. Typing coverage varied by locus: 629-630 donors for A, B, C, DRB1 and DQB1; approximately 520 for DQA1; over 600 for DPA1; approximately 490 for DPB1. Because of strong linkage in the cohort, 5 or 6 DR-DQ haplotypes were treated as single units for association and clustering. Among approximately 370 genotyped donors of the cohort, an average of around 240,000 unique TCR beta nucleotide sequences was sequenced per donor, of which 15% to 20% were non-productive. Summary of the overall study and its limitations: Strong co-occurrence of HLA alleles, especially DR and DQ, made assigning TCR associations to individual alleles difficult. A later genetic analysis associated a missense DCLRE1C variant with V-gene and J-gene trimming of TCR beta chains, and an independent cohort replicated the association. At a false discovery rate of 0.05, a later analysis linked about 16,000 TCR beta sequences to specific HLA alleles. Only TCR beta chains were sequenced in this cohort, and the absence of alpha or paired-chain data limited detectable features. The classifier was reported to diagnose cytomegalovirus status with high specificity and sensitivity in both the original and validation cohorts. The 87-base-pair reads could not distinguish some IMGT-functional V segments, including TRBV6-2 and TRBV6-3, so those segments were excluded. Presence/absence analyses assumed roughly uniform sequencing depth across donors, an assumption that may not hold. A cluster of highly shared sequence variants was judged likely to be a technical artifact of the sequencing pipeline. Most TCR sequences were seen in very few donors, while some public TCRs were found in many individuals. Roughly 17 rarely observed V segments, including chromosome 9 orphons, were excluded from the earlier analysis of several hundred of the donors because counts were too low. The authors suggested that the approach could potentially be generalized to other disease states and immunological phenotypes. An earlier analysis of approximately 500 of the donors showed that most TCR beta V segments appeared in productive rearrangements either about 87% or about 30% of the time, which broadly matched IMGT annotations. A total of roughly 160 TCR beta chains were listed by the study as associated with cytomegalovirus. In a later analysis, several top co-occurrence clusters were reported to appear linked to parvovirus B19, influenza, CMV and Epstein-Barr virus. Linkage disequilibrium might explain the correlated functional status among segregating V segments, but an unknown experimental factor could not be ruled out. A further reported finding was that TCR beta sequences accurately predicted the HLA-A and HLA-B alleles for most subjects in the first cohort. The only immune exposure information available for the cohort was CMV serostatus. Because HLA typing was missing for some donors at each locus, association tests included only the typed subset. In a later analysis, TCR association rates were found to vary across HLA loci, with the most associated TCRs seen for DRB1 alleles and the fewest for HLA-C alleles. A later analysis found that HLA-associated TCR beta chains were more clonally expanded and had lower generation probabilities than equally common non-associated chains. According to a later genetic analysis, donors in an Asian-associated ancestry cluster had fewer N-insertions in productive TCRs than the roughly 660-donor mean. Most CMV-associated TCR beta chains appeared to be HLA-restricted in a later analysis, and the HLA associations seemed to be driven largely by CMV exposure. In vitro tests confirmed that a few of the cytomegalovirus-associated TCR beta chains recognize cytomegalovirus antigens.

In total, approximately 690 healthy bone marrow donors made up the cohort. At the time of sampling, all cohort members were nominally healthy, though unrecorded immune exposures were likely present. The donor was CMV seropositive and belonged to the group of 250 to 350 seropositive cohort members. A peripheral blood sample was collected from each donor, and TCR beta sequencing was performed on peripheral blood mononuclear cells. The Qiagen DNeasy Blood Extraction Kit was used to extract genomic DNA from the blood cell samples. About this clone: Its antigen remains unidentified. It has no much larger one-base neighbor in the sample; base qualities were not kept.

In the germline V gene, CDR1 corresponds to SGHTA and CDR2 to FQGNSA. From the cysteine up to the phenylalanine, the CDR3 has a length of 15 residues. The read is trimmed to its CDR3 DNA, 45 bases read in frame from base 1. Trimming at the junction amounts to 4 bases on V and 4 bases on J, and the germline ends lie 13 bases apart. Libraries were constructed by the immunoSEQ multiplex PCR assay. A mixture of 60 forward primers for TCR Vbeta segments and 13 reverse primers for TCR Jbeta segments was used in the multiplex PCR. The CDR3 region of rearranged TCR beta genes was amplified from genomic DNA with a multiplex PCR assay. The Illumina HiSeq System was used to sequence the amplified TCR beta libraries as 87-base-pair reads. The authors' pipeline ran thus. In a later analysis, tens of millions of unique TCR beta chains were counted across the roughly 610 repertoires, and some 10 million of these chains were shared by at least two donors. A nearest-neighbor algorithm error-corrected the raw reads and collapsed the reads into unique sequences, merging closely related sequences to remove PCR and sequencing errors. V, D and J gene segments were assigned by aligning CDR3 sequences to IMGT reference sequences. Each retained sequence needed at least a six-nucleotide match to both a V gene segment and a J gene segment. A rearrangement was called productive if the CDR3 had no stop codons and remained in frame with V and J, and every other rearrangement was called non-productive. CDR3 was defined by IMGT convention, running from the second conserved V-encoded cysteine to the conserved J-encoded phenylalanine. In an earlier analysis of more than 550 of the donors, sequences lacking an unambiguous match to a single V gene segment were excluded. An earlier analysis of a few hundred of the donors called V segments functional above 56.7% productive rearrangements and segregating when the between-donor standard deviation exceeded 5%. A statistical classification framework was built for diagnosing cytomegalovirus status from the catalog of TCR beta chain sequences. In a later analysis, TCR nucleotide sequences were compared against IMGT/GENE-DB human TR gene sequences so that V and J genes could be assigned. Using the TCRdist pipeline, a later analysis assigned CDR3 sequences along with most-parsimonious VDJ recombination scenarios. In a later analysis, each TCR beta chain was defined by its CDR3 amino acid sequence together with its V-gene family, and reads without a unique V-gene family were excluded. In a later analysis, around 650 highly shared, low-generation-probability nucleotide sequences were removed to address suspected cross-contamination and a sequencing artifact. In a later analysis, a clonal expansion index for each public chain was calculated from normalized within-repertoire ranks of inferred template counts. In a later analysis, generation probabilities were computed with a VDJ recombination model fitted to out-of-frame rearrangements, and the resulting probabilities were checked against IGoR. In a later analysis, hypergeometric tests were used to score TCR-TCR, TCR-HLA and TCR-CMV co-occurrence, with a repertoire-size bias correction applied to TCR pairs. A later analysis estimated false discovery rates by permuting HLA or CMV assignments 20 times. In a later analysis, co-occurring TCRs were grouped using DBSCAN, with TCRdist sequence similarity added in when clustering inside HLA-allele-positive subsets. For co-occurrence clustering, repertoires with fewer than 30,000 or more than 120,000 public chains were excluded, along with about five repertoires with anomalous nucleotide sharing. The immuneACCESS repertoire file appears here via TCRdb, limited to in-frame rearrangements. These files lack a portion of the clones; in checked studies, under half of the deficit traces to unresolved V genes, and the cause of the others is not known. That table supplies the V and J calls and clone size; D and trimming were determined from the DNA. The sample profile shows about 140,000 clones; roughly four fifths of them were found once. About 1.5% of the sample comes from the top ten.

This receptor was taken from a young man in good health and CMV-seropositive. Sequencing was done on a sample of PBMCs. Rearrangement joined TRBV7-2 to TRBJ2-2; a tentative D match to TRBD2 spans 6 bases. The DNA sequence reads TGTGCCAGCAGCTCACCGGGACTTACCACCGGGGAGCTGTTTTTT. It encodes CASSSPGLTTGELFF.